The clone carrying this TCR beta chain has at least ten counts. Antigen unknown. TCR cDNA, made by 5'RACE template switching, carried an added universal primer site and UMIs. In TCRdb, the 5' RACE reads were re-called with MiXCR into one record per CDR3 protein. The sample lists fewer than 450,000 distinct CDR3 sequences; almost 4% were seen once. The sample belongs to a study of T cells after yellow fever vaccination. Study observations and caveats: A weaker but faster secondary response was observed, peaking on day 5 versus 15. Most primary-vaccination clones recurred post-booster (around 97% CD4, roughly 91% CD8). Although most clonotypes did not, a small share appeared in both CD4 and CD8 compartments.

The length of the CDR3 is 16 residues. The V and J ends lost 2 bases and 4 bases, in that order; junction bases with no gene match: 11. Germline-derived CDR1 and CDR2 are MNHEY and SVGAGI. The material sequenced was PBMCs, taken 5 days after the yellow fever booster vaccination. The V gene is TRBV6-5, the J gene TRBJ2-7, with 7 bases that match TRBD2. This receptor was obtained from a man aged 18 to 30 who received the YFV17D yellow fever vaccine. The CDR3 loop reads CASSYVLGTGGYEQYF. CDR3 coding DNA: TGTGCCAGCAGTTACGTTCTTGGTACGGGGGGTTACGAGCAGTACTTC.